This T cell receptor (beta chain) originates from a study of T cells expressing NK-cell markers. Whole-study context: Sequenced donors, eight in total, included seven who were HCMV-seropositive and one who was seronegative.

Note on this clonotype: Its target is not known.

Germline loops: CDR1 LGHDT, CDR2 YNNKEL (reference sequence). CDR3 length: 14 amino acids. TCRdb reprocessed the 5' RACE reads and reports one entry per CDR3 protein, with no DNA. Recorded for this sample: a few hundred thousand distinct CDR3 sequences. General observations from the study: HCMV specificity of the expanded NKG2C+ T cell clones was not established. Roughly six of the donors carried dominant NKG2C+ clonotypes that took up 1.0-7.0% of their CD8+ T cells.

This rearrangement joins TRBV3-1 to TRBJ1-1; the TCRdb call, TRBD1, lacks DNA for checking. The clonotype comes from a man aged 18-69 years in good health. The sequenced material came from blood T cells: a sorted CD56 or NKG2C T cell subset, CD4+ or CD8+ T cells, or bulk PBMC T cells (not recorded which). CDR3 sequence: CASSQGGRGAEAFF. The full variable domain, its missing parts supplied by reference TRBV3-1 and TRBJ1-1, is DTAVSQTPKYLVTQMGNDKSIKCEQNLGHDTMYWYKQDSKKFLKIMFSYNNKELIINETVPNRFSPKSPDKAHLNLHINSLELGDSAVYFCASSQGGRGAEAFFGQGTRLTVV.